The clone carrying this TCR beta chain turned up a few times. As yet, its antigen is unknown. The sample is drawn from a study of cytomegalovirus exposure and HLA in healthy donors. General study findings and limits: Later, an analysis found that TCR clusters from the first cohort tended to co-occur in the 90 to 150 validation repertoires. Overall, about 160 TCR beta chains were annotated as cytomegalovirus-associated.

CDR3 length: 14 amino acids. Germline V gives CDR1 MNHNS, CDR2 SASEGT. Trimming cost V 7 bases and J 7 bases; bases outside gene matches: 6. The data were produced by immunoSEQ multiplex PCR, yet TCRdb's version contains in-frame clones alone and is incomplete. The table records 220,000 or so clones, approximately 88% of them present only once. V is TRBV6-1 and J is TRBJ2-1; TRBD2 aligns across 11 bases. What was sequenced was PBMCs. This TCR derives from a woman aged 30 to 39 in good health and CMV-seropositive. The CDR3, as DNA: TGTGCCAGCAATAGACTAGCGGGATTTAATGAGCAGTTCTTC. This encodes CASNRLAGFNEQFF.